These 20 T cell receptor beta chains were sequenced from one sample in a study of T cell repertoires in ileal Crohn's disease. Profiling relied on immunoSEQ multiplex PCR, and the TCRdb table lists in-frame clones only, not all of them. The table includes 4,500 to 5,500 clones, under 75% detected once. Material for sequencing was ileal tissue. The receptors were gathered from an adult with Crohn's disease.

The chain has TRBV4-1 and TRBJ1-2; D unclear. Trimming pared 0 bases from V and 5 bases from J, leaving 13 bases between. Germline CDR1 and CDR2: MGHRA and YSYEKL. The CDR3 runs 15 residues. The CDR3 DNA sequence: TGCGCCAGCAGCCAAGATCTTTCGCAGTCATATGGCTACACCTTC. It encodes CASSQDLSQSYGYTF.

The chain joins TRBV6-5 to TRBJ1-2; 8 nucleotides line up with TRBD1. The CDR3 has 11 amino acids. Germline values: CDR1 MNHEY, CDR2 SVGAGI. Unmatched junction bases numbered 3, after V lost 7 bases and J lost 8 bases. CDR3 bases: TGTGCCAGCAAGGACAGGGAAGGCTACACCTTC. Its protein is CASKDREGYTF.

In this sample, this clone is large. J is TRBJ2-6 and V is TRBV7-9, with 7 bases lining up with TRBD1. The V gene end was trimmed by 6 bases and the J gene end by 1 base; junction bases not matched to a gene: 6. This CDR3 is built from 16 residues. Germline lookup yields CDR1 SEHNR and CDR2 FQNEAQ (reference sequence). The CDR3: CASRGGSGSGANVLTF. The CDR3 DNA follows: TGTGCCAGCAGAGGGGGCAGTGGTTCTGGGGCCAACGTCCTGACTTTC.

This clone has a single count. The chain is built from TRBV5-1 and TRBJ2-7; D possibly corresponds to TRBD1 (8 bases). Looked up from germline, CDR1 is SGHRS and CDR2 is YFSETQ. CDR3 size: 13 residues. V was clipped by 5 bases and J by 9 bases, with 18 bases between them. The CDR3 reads CASSPTGGAMQYF. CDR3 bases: TGCGCCAGCAGTCCCACAGGGGGGGCAATGCAGTACTTC.

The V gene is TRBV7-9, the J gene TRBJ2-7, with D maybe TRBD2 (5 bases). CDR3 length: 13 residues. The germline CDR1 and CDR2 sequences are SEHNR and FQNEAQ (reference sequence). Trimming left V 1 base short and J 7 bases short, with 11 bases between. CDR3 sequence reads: CASSLVGEREQYF. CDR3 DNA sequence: TGTGCCAGCAGCTTAGTCGGGGAGAGGGAGCAGTACTTC.

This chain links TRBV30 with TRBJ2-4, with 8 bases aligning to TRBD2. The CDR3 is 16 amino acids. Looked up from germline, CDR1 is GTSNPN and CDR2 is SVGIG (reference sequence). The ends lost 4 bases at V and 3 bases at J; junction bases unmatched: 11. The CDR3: CAWNVQFSGIKNIQYF. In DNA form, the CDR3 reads TGTGCCTGGAACGTGCAATTTAGCGGGATCAAAAACATTCAGTACTTC.

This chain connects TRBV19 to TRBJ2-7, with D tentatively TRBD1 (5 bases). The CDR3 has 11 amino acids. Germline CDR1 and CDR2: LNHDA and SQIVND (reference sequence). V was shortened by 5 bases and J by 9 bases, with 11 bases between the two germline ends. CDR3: CASSPGLLQYF. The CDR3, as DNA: TGTGCCAGTAGTCCAGGGCTCTTGCAGTACTTC.

The CDR3, as DNA: TGTGCCAGCTCACCACAGGGACAGGTTTCCTACGAGCAGTACTTC. Its translation is CASSPQGQVSYEQYF. V and J are TRBV18 and TRBJ2-7, with 8 bases that match TRBD1. The CDR3 sequence is 15 residues long. CDR1 and CDR2 (germline): KGHSH, LQKENI. J lost 1 base, V lost 1 base, and 3 bases had no gene match. Variable domain in full (rest from reference TRBV18 and TRBJ2-7): NAGVMQNPRHLVRRRGQEARLRCSPMKGHSHVYWYRQLPEEGLKFMVYLQKENIIDESGMPKERFSAEFPKEGPSILRIQQVVRGDSAAYFCASSPQGQVSYEQYFGPGTRLTVT.

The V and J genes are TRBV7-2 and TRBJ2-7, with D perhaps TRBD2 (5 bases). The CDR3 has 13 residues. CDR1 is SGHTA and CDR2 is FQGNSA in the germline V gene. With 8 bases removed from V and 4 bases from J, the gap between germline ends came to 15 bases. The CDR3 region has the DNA TGTGCCAGCTCGAGGGAACCGGCATACGAGCAGTACTTC. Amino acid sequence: CASSREPAYEQYF.

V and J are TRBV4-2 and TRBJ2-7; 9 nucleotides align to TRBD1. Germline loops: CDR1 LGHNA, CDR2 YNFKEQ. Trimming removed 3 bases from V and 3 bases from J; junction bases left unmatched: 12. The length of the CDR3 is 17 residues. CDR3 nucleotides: TGTGCCAGCAGCCATCCCCAAACCGGGACAGGGAACTACGAGCAGTACTTC. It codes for CASSHPQTGTGNYEQYF.

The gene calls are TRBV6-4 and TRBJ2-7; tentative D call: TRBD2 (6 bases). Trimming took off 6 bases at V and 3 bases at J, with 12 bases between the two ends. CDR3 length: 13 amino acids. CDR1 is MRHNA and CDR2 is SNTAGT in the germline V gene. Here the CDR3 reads CASSKEEGYEQYF. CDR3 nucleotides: TGTGCCAGCAGCAAGGAGGAGGGCTACGAGCAGTACTTC.

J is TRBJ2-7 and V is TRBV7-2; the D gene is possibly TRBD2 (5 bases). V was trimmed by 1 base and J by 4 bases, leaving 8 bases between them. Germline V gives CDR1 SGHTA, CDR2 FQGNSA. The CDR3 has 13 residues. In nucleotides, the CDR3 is TGTGCCAGCAGCTTAGAGCCGGGGTACGAGCAGTACTTC. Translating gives CASSLEPGYEQYF.

CDR3 sequence reads: CASSQRQGLNTEAFF. The CDR3, as DNA: TGTGCCAGCAGCCAGCGACAGGGACTGAACACTGAAGCTTTCTTT. The chain employs TRBV4-2 and TRBJ1-1; 7 bases agree with TRBD1. With 3 bases clipped from V and 0 bases from J, the junction kept 4 bases outside the gene matches. The V gene's germline CDR1 is LGHNA and CDR2 YNFKEQ. The CDR3 runs to 15 residues.

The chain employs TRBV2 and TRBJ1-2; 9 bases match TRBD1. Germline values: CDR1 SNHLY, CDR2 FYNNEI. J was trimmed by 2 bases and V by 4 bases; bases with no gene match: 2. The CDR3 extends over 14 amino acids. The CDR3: CASSVDRGNYGYTF. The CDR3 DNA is TGTGCCAGCAGTGTGGACAGGGGAAACTATGGCTACACCTTC.

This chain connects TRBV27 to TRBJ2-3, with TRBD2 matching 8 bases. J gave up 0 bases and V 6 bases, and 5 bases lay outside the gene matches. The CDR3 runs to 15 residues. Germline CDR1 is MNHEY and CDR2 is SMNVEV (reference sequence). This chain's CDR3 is CASRRLAISTDTQYF. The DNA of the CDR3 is TGTGCCAGCAGACGACTAGCGATAAGCACAGATACGCAGTATTTT.

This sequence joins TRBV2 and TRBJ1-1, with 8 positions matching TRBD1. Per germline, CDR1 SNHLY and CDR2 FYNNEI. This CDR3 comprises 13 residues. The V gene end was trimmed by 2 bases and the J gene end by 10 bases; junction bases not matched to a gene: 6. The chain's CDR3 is CASSERTGSVAFF. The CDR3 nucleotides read TGTGCCAGCAGTGAAAGGACAGGGTCGGTAGCTTTCTTT.

The CDR3 nucleotides are TGTGCCAGCAGCCCTCTCGGACAGGGGGCCCAAGAGACCCAGTACTTC. It encodes CASSPLGQGAQETQYF. The chain combines TRBV28 with TRBJ2-5; 11 bases are a match to TRBD1. The CDR3 length is 16 residues. The trim removed 6 bases at V and 1 base at J, leaving 7 bases unmatched. Germline assignment: CDR1 MDHEN and CDR2 SYDVKM.

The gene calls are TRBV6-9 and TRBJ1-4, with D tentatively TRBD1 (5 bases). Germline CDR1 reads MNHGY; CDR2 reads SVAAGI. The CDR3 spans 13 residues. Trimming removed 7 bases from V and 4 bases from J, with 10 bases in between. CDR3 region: CASTRGGNEKLFF. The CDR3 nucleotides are TGTGCCAGCACTCGGGGGGGTAATGAAAAACTGTTTTTT.

CDR3 amino acids: CASSVVGGSYNEQFF. DNA of the CDR3: TGTGCCAGCAGCGTAGTCGGGGGCTCCTACAATGAGCAGTTCTTC. The J gene is TRBJ2-1, the V gene TRBV9; maybe TRBD2 (6 bases). Trimming left V 0 bases short and J 0 bases short, with 7 bases between. Germline lookup yields CDR1 SGDLS and CDR2 YYNGEE. This CDR3 has 15 amino acids.

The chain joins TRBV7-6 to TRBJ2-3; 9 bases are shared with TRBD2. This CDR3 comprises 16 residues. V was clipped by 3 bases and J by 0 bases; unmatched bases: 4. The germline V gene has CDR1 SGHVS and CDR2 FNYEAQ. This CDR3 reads CASSLLAGSSTDTQYF. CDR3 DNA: TGTGCCAGCAGCTTGCTAGCGGGATCTAGCACAGATACGCAGTATTTT.